What follows are 14 T cell receptor beta chains derived from one specimen sequenced in a study of blood T cell repertoires in COVID-19. TCRdb's copy holds only in-frame clones and misses some; the assay was immunoSEQ multiplex PCR. The data contain hundreds of thousands of clones, 80% to 90% of them seen just once; the ten biggest clones take up about 1.1%. The specimen sequenced was PBMCs or T cells enriched from blood (not recorded which). These receptors all stem from a man aged 25 to 40 who had recovered from COVID-19.

In this sample, this clone turned up once. The chain links TRBV7-2 to TRBJ2-2, with no clear D. Germline-derived CDR1 and CDR2 are SGHTA and FQGNSA. The CDR3 is 13 amino acids. Trimming removed 5 bases at V and 4 bases at J, with 8 bases between. CDR3 nucleotide sequence: TGTGCCAGCAGCCGTCAGGTCACCGGGGAGCTGTTTTTT. Its translation is CASSRQVTGELFF.

DNA of the CDR3: TGTGCCAGCAGCCGGACTAGCGGGAGGCCGTCCTACGAGCAGTACTTC. It encodes CASSRTSGRPSYEQYF. J is TRBJ2-7 and V is TRBV2, with 14 positions matching TRBD2. Per germline, CDR1 SNHLY and CDR2 FYNNEI. The V and J ends lost 6 bases and 1 base, in that order; junction bases with no gene match: 5. The CDR3 covers 16 residues.

The table lists this clone with a count of one. The V gene is TRBV28, the J gene TRBJ1-5; 7 bases align to TRBD1. This CDR3 spans 16 amino acids. The V segment lost 5 bases and the J segment 4 bases; nucleotides outside the gene matches: 11. Germline V gene data show CDR1 as MDHEN and CDR2 as SYDVKM. The DNA of the CDR3 is TGTGCCAGCAGTGTCCTCGACAGGGACCCAAATCAGCCCCAGCATTTT. This encodes CASSVLDRDPNQPQHF. Filled out from reference TRBV28 and TRBJ1-5, the complete variable domain reads DVKVTQSSRYLVKRTGEKVFLECVQDMDHENMFWYRQDPGLGLRLIYFSYDVKMKEKGDIPEGYSVSREKKERFSLILESASTNQTSMYLCASSVLDRDPNQPQHFGDGTRLSIL.

The chain joins TRBV5-1 to TRBJ2-2; D is uncertain. CDR1 and CDR2 from the germline V gene are SGHRS and YFSETQ. The length of the CDR3 is 14 residues. Trimming pared 1 base from V and 7 bases from J, leaving 11 bases between. For the CDR3, the DNA is TGCGCCAGCAGCTTGTTCGGTGAAAACGGGGAGCTGTTTTTT. This sequence encodes CASSLFGENGELFF.

This chain links TRBV24-1 with TRBJ2-3, with D possibly matching TRBD2 (5 bases). Germline V gene data show CDR1 as KGHDR and CDR2 as SFDVKD. V lost 5 bases and J 2 bases, leaving 13 bases between the germline ends. The CDR3 is 15 residues long. This chain's CDR3 is CATSAPGVDTDTQYF. The CDR3, as DNA: TGTGCCACCAGTGCCCCCGGGGTTGACACAGATACGCAGTATTTT.

This clone was seen a single time. The chain employs TRBV28 and TRBJ1-1; TRBD1 might be the D (6 bases). Germline V gene data show CDR1 as MDHEN and CDR2 as SYDVKM. The CDR3 is 15 residues long. The ends were cut back, 4 bases at V and 10 bases at J, with 22 bases in the middle. The CDR3 nucleotides are TGTGCCAGCAGTTCAGGGGACCAACGGGTTGTCTTAGCTTTCTTT. Translating gives CASSSGDQRVVLAFF.

The chain joins TRBV9 to TRBJ2-1; 13 positions agree with TRBD2. The V and J ends lost 1 base and 8 bases, in that order; junction bases with no gene match: 3. Germline V lookup: CDR1 SGDLS, CDR2 YYNGEE. The CDR3 runs 15 residues. The CDR3 loop is CASSVTSGRAHEQFF. The CDR3, as DNA: TGTGCCAGCAGCGTAACTAGCGGGAGGGCCCATGAGCAGTTCTTC.

The chain uses TRBV9 and TRBJ2-1, with 8 nucleotides matching TRBD2. The ends lost 0 bases at V and 3 bases at J; junction bases unmatched: 2. Germline V CDR1 and CDR2: SGDLS, YYNGEE. This CDR3 has 15 amino acids. The CDR3 reads CASSVESGSYNEQFF. The CDR3 DNA follows: TGTGCCAGCAGCGTAGAGAGCGGGAGCTACAATGAGCAGTTCTTC.

In its sample, this clone was seen once. V and J are TRBV2 and TRBJ2-5; TRBD2 matches at 8 bases. The germline gives CDR1 SNHLY, CDR2 FYNNEI. The length of the CDR3 is 14 residues. V trimming: 4 bases; J trimming: 5 bases; junction bases outside the gene matches: 6. CDR3 coding DNA: TGTGCCAGCAGTGTGCAAGCGGGAGTTGAGACCCAGTACTTC. This translates into CASSVQAGVETQYF. The complete variable domain, with remaining parts taken from reference TRBV2 and TRBJ2-5, reads EPEVTQTPSHQVTQMGQEVILRCVPISNHLYFYWYRQILGQKVEFLVSFYNNEISEKSEIFDDQFSVERPDGSNFTLKIRSTKLEDSAMYFCASSVQAGVETQYFGPGTRLLVL.

The chain is built from TRBV5-1 and TRBJ2-5, with D unresolved. The V gene lost 7 bases and the J gene lost 2 bases, with 12 bases spanning the gap. The germline V gene has CDR1 SGHRS and CDR2 YFSETQ. There are 13 residues in the CDR3. The CDR3 sequence: CASSRNYQETQYF. The CDR3 DNA reads as TGCGCCAGCTCTAGGAATTATCAAGAGACCCAGTACTTC. The entire variable domain, with the rest obtained from reference TRBV5-1 and TRBJ2-5, is as follows: KAGVTQTPRYLIKTRGQQVTLSCSPISGHRSVSWYQQTPGQGLQFLFEYFSETQRNKGNFPGRFSGRQFSNSRSEMNVSTLELGDSALYLCASSRNYQETQYFGPGTRLLVL.

The chain recombines TRBV28 with TRBJ1-2; D not certain. CDR3 size: 15 residues. The V end was cut by 1 base, the J end by 0 bases, with 9 bases between. Germline V gene lookup returns CDR1 MDHEN and CDR2 SYDVKM. The CDR3 reads CASSLYDNSNYGYTF. As DNA, the CDR3 is TGTGCCAGCAGTTTATACGACAACTCTAACTATGGCTACACCTTC.

The rearrangement uses TRBV7-9 and TRBJ2-7, with 8 bases lining up with TRBD2. Unmatched junction bases numbered 7, after V lost 0 bases and J lost 0 bases. The germline gives CDR1 SEHNR, CDR2 FQNEAQ (reference sequence). The CDR3 length is 17 residues. The CDR3 reads CASSLAPRLAGSYEQYF. The CDR3 DNA is TGTGCCAGCAGCTTAGCTCCCCGTCTAGCGGGCTCCTACGAGCAGTACTTC.

The chain uses TRBV19 and TRBJ1-5; a weak D match, TRBD1 (5 bases). Trimming left V 2 bases short and J 7 bases short, with 6 bases between. The CDR3 runs 12 residues. Germline V gene sequence: CDR1 LNHDA, CDR2 SQIVND (reference sequence). Here the CDR3 reads CASSISGQPQHF. CDR3 nucleotide sequence: TGTGCCAGTAGTATATCAGGGCAGCCCCAGCATTTT.

The chain has TRBV5-5 and TRBJ1-4; a possible D gene is TRBD1 (6 bases). The CDR3 is 16 amino acids. Looked up from germline, CDR1 is SGHKS and CDR2 is YYEKEE (reference sequence). The ends were cut back, 4 bases at V and 0 bases at J, with 13 bases in the middle. The CDR3 protein is CASSHNRQATNEKLFF. Written as DNA, the CDR3 is TGTGCCAGCAGCCACAACCGACAGGCAACTAATGAAAAACTGTTTTTT.